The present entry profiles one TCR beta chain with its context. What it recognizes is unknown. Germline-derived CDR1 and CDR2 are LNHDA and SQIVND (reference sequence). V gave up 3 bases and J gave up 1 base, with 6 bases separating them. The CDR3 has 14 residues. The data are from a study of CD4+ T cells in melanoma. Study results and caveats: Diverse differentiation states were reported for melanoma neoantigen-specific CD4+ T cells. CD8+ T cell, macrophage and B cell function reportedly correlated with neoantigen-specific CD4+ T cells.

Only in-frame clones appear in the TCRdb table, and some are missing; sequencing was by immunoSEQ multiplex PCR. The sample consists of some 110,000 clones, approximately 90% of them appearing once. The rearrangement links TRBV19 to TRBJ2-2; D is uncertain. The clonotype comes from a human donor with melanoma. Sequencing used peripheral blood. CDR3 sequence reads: CASSIGQNTGELFF. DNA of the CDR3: TGTGCCAGTAGTATTGGTCAGAACACCGGGGAGCTGTTTTTT.